These 29 T cell receptor beta chains share one sample of origin, sequenced in a study of cytomegalovirus exposure and HLA in healthy donors. PCR involved 60 Vbeta and 13 Jbeta primers. The data were produced by immunoSEQ multiplex PCR, yet TCRdb's version contains in-frame clones alone and is incomplete. The sample has 150,000 or so clones. Sequenced material: PBMCs. These TCRs come from a young man in good health and CMV-seronegative.

The DNA for the CDR3 is TGTGCCAGCAGCTCCGGGACAGCTAACTATGGCTACACCTTC. Translated: CASSSGTANYGYTF. This chain links TRBV5-5 with TRBJ1-2; 7 positions agree with TRBD1. The CDR3 is 14 residues long. V shed 3 bases, J shed 0 bases, and the junction held 2 bases outside the gene matches. Germline V lookup: CDR1 SGHKS, CDR2 YYEKEE (reference sequence).

This chain links TRBV25-1 with TRBJ2-7; D not resolved. V lost 5 bases and J lost 0, with 8 bases in between. CDR1 and CDR2 from the germline V gene are MGHDK and SYGVNS. The CDR3 spans 13 residues. The CDR3 DNA is TGTGCCAGCAGTTATACAGCCTCCTACGAGCAGTACTTC. Amino acid sequence: CASSYTASYEQYF.

As to this clone: Within the sample, other DNA sequences also encode this same CDR3. The chain is built from TRBV30 and TRBJ2-7; no clear D. The CDR3 is made up of 12 amino acids. The germline V gene encodes CDR1 GTSNPN and CDR2 SVGIG (reference sequence). Deletions cut 3 bases from V and 3 bases from J, with 9 bases between. CDR3 sequence: CAWRAAFYEQYF. CDR3 DNA sequence: TGTGCCTGGAGGGCAGCGTTCTACGAGCAGTACTTC.

The V gene is TRBV28, the J gene TRBJ1-1; D unresolved. V was trimmed by 6 bases and J by 0 bases, leaving 11 bases between them. From germline, CDR1 is MDHEN and CDR2 SYDVKM. The CDR3 is 14 amino acids. CDR3 bases: TGTGCCAGCAGCCCCGGGGAAGTGAACACTGAAGCTTTCTTT. It translates to CASSPGEVNTEAFF.

The chain is built from TRBV9 and TRBJ1-1; 9 positions match TRBD1. The CDR3 loop spans 16 amino acids. Germline-derived CDR1 and CDR2 are SGDLS and YYNGEE. After removal of 3 bases from V and 1 base from J, the junction contained 7 bases not matched to a gene. The CDR3 sequence is CASSDNRGQGNTEAFF. As DNA, the CDR3 is TGTGCCAGCAGCGACAACCGGGGACAGGGGAACACTGAAGCTTTCTTT.

This chain connects TRBV4-3 to TRBJ2-5; 8 bases are a match to TRBD1. The CDR3 loop spans 19 amino acids. Per germline, CDR1 LGHNA and CDR2 YSLEER. With V trimmed by 6 bases and J by 3 bases, 21 bases remained unmatched. The CDR3 loop reads CASRGSTGTGATRKETQYF. CDR3 DNA sequence: TGCGCCAGCAGGGGGTCCACCGGGACAGGCGCAACCAGAAAAGAGACCCAGTACTTC.

The CDR3, as DNA: TGTGCCAGCAGTTCCCTAGCGGGAGGAAGGGATACGCAGTATTTT. It specifies CASSSLAGGRDTQYF. The chain joins TRBV6-4 to TRBJ2-3; 11 bases match TRBD2. The trim removed 5 bases at V and 6 bases at J, leaving 7 bases unmatched. CDR3 size: 15 residues. CDR1 and CDR2 (germline): MRHNA, SNTAGT.

The chain has TRBV29-1 and TRBJ1-2, with TRBD1 identical over 11 bases. The CDR3 has 10 amino acids. In germline, CDR1 is SQVTM, CDR2 ANQGSEA. Unmatched junction bases numbered 5, after V lost 7 bases and J lost 13 bases. The CDR3 spells CSGMDRGLTF. The CDR3 nucleotides read TGCAGCGGTATGGACAGGGGGCTCACCTTC.

J is TRBJ2-5 and V is TRBV5-1, with TRBD2 identical over 7 bases. The closer fit of TRBJ2-7 to the DNA end suggests the J call may be wrong. This CDR3 has 14 amino acids. Germline-derived CDR1 and CDR2 are SGHRS and YFSETQ. The CDR3 here is CASSTWEGRNEQYF. CDR3 DNA: TGCGCCAGCAGCACGTGGGAGGGTCGTAACGAGCAGTACTTC.

The J gene is TRBJ2-1, the V gene TRBV11-1; TRBD2 aligns across 7 bases. Per germline, CDR1 SGHAT and CDR2 FQDESV (reference sequence). V dropped 3 bases and J dropped 0; count of bases not matched to a gene: 8. The CDR3 extends over 17 amino acids. CDR3 sequence: CASSFRLGGSSYNEQFF. CDR3 DNA: TGTGCCAGCAGCTTTAGATTGGGCGGGAGCTCCTACAATGAGCAGTTCTTC.

The V and J genes are TRBV9 and TRBJ2-1; the D is unclear. CDR1 SGDLS and CDR2 YYNGEE come from the germline V gene. The V and J ends lost 0 bases and 0 bases respectively, with 10 bases between them. The CDR3 consists of 16 residues. The CDR3, as DNA: TGTGCCAGCAGCGTAGTTTTTAGTAGCTCCTACAATGAGCAGTTCTTC. This encodes CASSVVFSSSYNEQFF.

This chain joins TRBV5-1 and TRBJ2-1, with 8 bases lining up with TRBD1. Germline values: CDR1 SGHRS, CDR2 YFSETQ. This CDR3 has 15 residues. The V and J ends lost 2 bases and 14 bases, in that order; junction bases with no gene match: 15. CDR3 DNA sequence: TGCGCCAGCAGCTTATTGGAGACAGGGGCCCCGAGGGAGTTCTTC. Encoded protein: CASSLLETGAPREFF.

The V and J genes are TRBV12-1 and TRBJ2-7; the table assigns TRBD2, which was not confirmed against the DNA. TRBV12-1 is a known pseudogene. The CDR3 loop spans 14 amino acids. The CDR3 region is CASSCYIRSYEQYF. The CDR3 DNA sequence: TGTGCCAGCAGCTGCTATATCCGTTCCTACGAGCAGTACTTC.

The V gene is TRBV6-5, the J gene TRBJ1-2; no clear D gene. In germline, CDR1 is MNHEY, CDR2 SVGAGI. This CDR3 region has 13 residues. V lost 0 bases and J lost 4, with 6 bases in between. The CDR3 region has the DNA TGTGCCAGCAGTTACTCCGCAGTCTATGGCTACACCTTC. Residues: CASSYSAVYGYTF.

The chain has TRBV5-1 and TRBJ1-5; D uncertain. The germline CDR1 and CDR2 sequences are SGHRS and YFSETQ. V was shortened by 4 bases and J by 1 base, with 12 bases between the two germline ends. The CDR3 totals 15 residues. CDR3 amino acids: CASSSAGMSNQPQHF. The DNA of the CDR3 is TGCGCCAGCAGCAGCGCGGGGATGAGCAATCAGCCCCAGCATTTT.

The V gene is TRBV10-3, the J gene TRBJ1-1; TRBD1 agrees at 7 bases. Germline loops: CDR1 ENHRY, CDR2 SYGVKD. Trimming at V came to 11 bases and at J to 6 bases, leaving 9 bases not matched to a gene. This CDR3 is 12 amino acids long. Here the CDR3 reads CAVRDRYSEAFF. In DNA form, the CDR3 reads TGTGCCGTTCGGGACAGATACTCTGAAGCTTTCTTT.

The chain couples TRBV27 to TRBJ2-7; TRBD1 matches at 9 bases. This CDR3 contains 14 residues. The V and J ends lost 3 bases and 4 bases, in that order; junction bases with no gene match: 4. CDR1 is MNHEY and CDR2 is SMNVEV in the germline V gene (reference sequence). The CDR3 nucleotides are TGTGCCAGCAGTTTGGGACAGGGTACTTACGAGCAGTACTTC. As protein: CASSLGQGTYEQYF.

The chain is built from TRBV19 and TRBJ1-2; D not resolved. Germline V gene lookup returns CDR1 LNHDA and CDR2 SQIVND (reference sequence). The CDR3 loop spans 13 amino acids. The germline V and J ends were trimmed by 3 bases and 1 base, with 6 bases remaining between them. As DNA, the CDR3 is TGTGCCAGTAGTATTGACAATAACTATGGCTACACCTTC. This sequence encodes CASSIDNNYGYTF.

The rearrangement joins TRBV4-1 to TRBJ1-2; weak D call: TRBD1 (6 bases). The V and J ends lost 1 base and 3 bases respectively, with 21 bases between them. Per the germline V gene, CDR1 is MGHRA and CDR2 is YSYEKL. The CDR3 is 18 residues long. The CDR3 region is CASSQGVFGRGDHYGYTF. The DNA of the CDR3 is TGCGCCAGCAGCCAAGGGGTTTTCGGCAGGGGCGATCACTATGGCTACACCTTC.

The chain links TRBV7-9 to TRBJ1-2, with a weak D call TRBD1 (6 bases). Trimming took 1 base from V and 8 from J, leaving 8 bases between them. The CDR3 length is 12 residues. CDR1 SEHNR and CDR2 FQNEAQ come from the germline V gene (reference sequence). The CDR3 is CASSLDGGGYTF. In nucleotides, the CDR3 is TGTGCCAGCAGCTTAGATGGGGGCGGCTACACCTTC. The variable domain in full, with the rest retrieved from reference TRBV7-9 and TRBJ1-2, is DTGVSQNPRHKITKRGQNVTFRCDPISEHNRLYWYRQTLGQGPEFLTYFQNEAQLEKSRLLSDRFSAERPKGSFSTLEIQRTEQGDSAMYLCASSLDGGGYTFGSGTRLTVV.

The chain links TRBV11-2 to TRBJ2-1, with a weak D call TRBD1 (5 bases). The CDR3 is 14 residues long. Germline V gene lookup returns CDR1 SGHAT and CDR2 FQNNGV. Trimming took off 5 bases at V and 5 bases at J, with 13 bases between the two ends. The CDR3 DNA is TGTGCCAGCAGCCGTGCCGACAGCAACAATGAGCAGTTCTTC. Translating gives CASSRADSNNEQFF.

The V and J genes are TRBV7-6 and TRBJ1-1, with 9 bases identical to TRBD1. Trimming took 2 bases from V and 4 from J; bases not matched to a gene: 8. The length of the CDR3 is 16 residues. CDR1 SGHVS and CDR2 FNYEAQ come from the germline V gene. The CDR3 DNA follows: TGTGCCAGCAGCTTAAAGGGACAGGGTTTAACCACTGAAGCTTTCTTT. Translating gives CASSLKGQGLTTEAFF.

The chain has TRBV19 and TRBJ1-5, with 9 bases aligning to TRBD1. The CDR3 loop spans 19 amino acids. V was clipped by 1 base and J by 0 bases; unmatched bases: 10. The germline V gene has CDR1 LNHDA and CDR2 SQIVND (reference sequence). The CDR3 reads CASSIGYRGPVYSNQPQHF. The CDR3 nucleotides read TGTGCCAGTAGTATAGGGTACAGGGGGCCGGTGTATAGCAATCAGCCCCAGCATTTT. The full variable domain, completed using reference TRBV19 and TRBJ1-5, is DGGITQSPKYLFRKEGQNVTLSCEQNLNHDAMYWYRQDPGQGLRLIYYSQIVNDFQKGDIAEGYSVSREKKESFPLTVTSAQKNPTAFYLCASSIGYRGPVYSNQPQHFGDGTRLSIL.

This sequence joins TRBV25-1 and TRBJ2-1; 16 positions agree with TRBD2. This CDR3 has 17 residues. J was trimmed by 4 bases and V by 2 bases; bases with no gene match: 2. CDR1 and CDR2 (germline): MGHDK, SYGVNS. As DNA, the CDR3 is TGTGCCAGCAGTGAAGGGACTAGCGGGAGGGTGTACAATGAGCAGTTCTTC. This codes for CASSEGTSGRVYNEQFF.

The gene calls are TRBV7-9 and TRBJ2-7; no reliable D call. From germline, CDR1 is SEHNR and CDR2 FQNEAQ (reference sequence). Between the trimmed V and J ends, which lost 1 base and 0 bases, there was a span of 7 bases. This CDR3 has 14 amino acids. CDR3 in DNA: TGTGCCAGCAGCTTAGGGTCCTACTCCTACGAGCAGTACTTC. Its translation is CASSLGSYSYEQYF.

The gene calls are TRBV14 and TRBJ2-1; possibly TRBD2 for D (6 bases). Germline CDR1 and CDR2: SGHDN and FVKESK. The V end was cut by 3 bases, the J end by 5 bases, with 23 bases between. CDR3 size: 18 residues. The CDR3 DNA reads TGTGCCAGCAGCCAGAAGCAGAAGGCTAGCGCCTATAACAATGAGCAGTTCTTC. Its translation is CASSQKQKASAYNNEQFF.

V gene TRBV4-3 combines with J gene TRBJ2-5, with TRBD2 matching 7 bases. With V trimmed by 0 bases and J by 2 bases, 3 bases remained unmatched. This CDR3 is 15 amino acids long. Germline V gene sequence: CDR1 LGHNA, CDR2 YSLEER. DNA of the CDR3: TGCGCCAGCAGCCAAGAGCGGGGAGGGCAAGAGACCCAGTACTTC. Translation gives CASSQERGGQETQYF.

The V call is TRBV28, the J call TRBJ2-5; D is possibly TRBD2 (6 bases). The V end lost 4 bases, the J end lost 2 bases, and 17 bases lay between the germline ends. CDR3 size: 16 residues. Germline V gene sequence: CDR1 MDHEN, CDR2 SYDVKM. CDR3 region: CASSWGSSARQETQYF. Here the CDR3 DNA reads TGTGCCAGCAGTTGGGGATCTAGCGCCCGGCAAGAGACCCAGTACTTC.

The chain joins TRBV6-1 to TRBJ1-2, with D possibly being TRBD1 (5 bases). CDR1 is MNHNS and CDR2 is SASEGT in the germline V gene. V gave up 0 bases and J gave up 8 bases, with 16 bases separating them. This CDR3 is 15 amino acids long. The CDR3 sequence: CASSEATVGRWGYTF. CDR3 sequence (DNA): TGTGCCAGCAGTGAAGCGACAGTGGGCCGATGGGGCTACACCTTC.